This TCR beta chain is drawn from a study of T cell repertoires in cytomegalovirus infection (dated by TCRdb to between 2019 and 2020). In terms of the full investigation: The peptide stimulations were aimed at well-studied HLA-B-restricted epitopes as well as recently identified HLA-C-restricted CMV epitopes, whose presentation resists viral immunomodulation. The HLA type of each donor mattered for the analysis, because public TCR beta signatures pointed to carriage of CMV infection along with the matching HLA type.

In the paper's terms, the treatment or condition label means: in vitro stimulation with specific CMV peptide epitopes to enrich CMV-specific T cells. For CDR1 and CDR2, the germline V gene lists MNHNS and SASEGT. V lost 10 bases and J lost 4 bases; the stretch between them is 10 bases long. The CDR3 starts with the cysteine, ends with the phenylalanine, and has 11 residues. This entry keeps only the CDR3 DNA: 33 bases, framed from base 1. The paper as a whole reports these results and caveats: In both this cohort and an independent approximately 350-donor cohort, the cumulative frequency of public TCR beta family members distinguished carriers of CMV infection plus the relevant HLA type. The ex vivo response was dominated by HLA-C-restricted CMV-specific TCR beta clonotypes, and the single most frequent clonotype in two of eight donors was supplied by these HLA-C-restricted clonotypes.

There are a few counts of this clonotype. The clone's antigen remains unknown. Base qualities are missing; no much larger clone stands one base away. The run used an Illumina HiSeq 1500. The public reads were reprocessed in TCRdb via fastp at Q25 and MiXCR, keeping in-frame beta chains. Each entry is one CDR3 protein sequence, shown with its most common DNA and genes. The sample data list some 700,000 distinct CDR3 sequences, and 33% of these were observed just once. The top ten clonotypes cover roughly 18% of the sample. The chain was built from TRBV6-1 and TRBJ1-2; a confident D gene designation cannot be given. The sequencing here drew on cultured PBMCs, taken from culture after CMV antigen stimulation. The TCR originated in a human donor in good health (CMV status not recorded). Some clones in this sample may be carry-over from other donors' samples. In nucleotides, the sequence is TGTGCCACCCATGAAGTCTATGGCTACACCTTC. This codes for CATHEVYGYTF.